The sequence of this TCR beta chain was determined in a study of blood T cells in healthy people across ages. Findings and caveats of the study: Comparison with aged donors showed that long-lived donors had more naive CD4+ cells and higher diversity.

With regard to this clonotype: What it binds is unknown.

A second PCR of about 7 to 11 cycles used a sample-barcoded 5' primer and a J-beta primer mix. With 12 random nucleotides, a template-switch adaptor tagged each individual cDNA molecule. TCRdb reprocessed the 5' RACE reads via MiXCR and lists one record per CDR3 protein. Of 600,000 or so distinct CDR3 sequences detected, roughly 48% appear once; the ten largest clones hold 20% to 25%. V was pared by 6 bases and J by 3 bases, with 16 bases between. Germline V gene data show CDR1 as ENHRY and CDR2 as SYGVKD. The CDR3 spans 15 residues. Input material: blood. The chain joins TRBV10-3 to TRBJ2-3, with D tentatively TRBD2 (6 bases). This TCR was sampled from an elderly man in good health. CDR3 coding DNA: TGTGCCATCAGCCCCTCCTTGGGGGGTACAGATACGCAGTATTTT. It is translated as CAISPSLGGTDTQYF.